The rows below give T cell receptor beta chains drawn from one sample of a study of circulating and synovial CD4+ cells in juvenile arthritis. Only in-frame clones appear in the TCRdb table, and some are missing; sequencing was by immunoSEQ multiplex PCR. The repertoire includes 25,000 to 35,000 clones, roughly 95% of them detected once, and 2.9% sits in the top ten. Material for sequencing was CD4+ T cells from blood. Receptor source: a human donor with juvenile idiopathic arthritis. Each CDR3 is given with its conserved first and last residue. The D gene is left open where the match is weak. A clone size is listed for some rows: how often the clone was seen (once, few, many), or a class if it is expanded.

CDR3: CASSLSLDIGYTF
DNA: TGTGCCAGCAGCTTATCCTTGGACATAGGCTACACCTTC
size: NA
D: NA
J: TRBJ1-2
V: TRBV7-9

CDR3: CASSFGQGMKAFF
DNA: TGTGCCAGCAGCTTCGGACAGGGCATGAAAGCTTTCTTT
size: NA
D: TRBD1
J: TRBJ1-1
V: TRBV7-3

CDR3: CASSTLPGQGVEAFF
DNA: TGCGCCAGCAGCACACTCCCGGGACAGGGGGTAGAAGCTTTCTTT
size: NA
D: TRBD1
J: TRBJ1-1
V: TRBV5-1

CDR3: CASSVSGQGYEQYF
DNA: TGTGCCAGCAGCGTCTCGGGACAGGGGTACGAGCAGTACTTC
size: NA
D: TRBD1
J: TRBJ2-7
V: TRBV9

CDR3: CAISEGGAHSYEQYF
DNA: TGTGCCATCAGTGAAGGGGGGGCGCACTCCTACGAGCAGTACTTC
size: NA
D: NA
J: TRBJ2-7
V: TRBV10-3

CDR3: CASSSIRVIYGYTF
DNA: TGTGCCAGCAGTTCGATCAGGGTGATCTATGGCTACACCTTC
size: NA
D: NA
J: TRBJ1-2
V: TRBV28

CDR3: CASRTASGIYEQYF
DNA: TGTGCCAGCCGAACCGCTAGCGGAATCTACGAGCAGTACTTC
size: NA
D: TRBD2
J: TRBJ2-7
V: TRBV6-1

CDR3: CASSLVYSGNTIYF
DNA: TGTGCCAGCAGCTTAGTGTATTCTGGAAACACCATATATTTT
size: NA
D: NA
J: TRBJ1-3
V: TRBV7-8

CDR3: CASSLPGGSYEQYF
DNA: TGTGCCAGCAGCTTACCCGGAGGCTCCTACGAGCAGTACTTC
size: NA
D: NA
J: TRBJ2-7
V: TRBV5-6

CDR3: CAILLSSGSTDTQYF
DNA: TGTGCCATCCTCCTAAGCAGCGGCAGCACAGATACGCAGTATTTT
size: NA
D: NA
J: TRBJ2-3
V: TRBV10-3

CDR3: CAWSVAGDYEQYF
DNA: TGTGCCTGGAGTGTGGCCGGAGACTACGAGCAGTACTTC
size: NA
D: NA
J: TRBJ2-7
V: TRBV30

CDR3: CASSRSGKNIQYF
DNA: TGTGCCAGCAGTAGGTCAGGTAAAAACATTCAGTACTTC
size: NA
D: NA
J: TRBJ2-4
V: TRBV27

CDR3: CASSGRTSLSNEQFF
DNA: TGTGCCAGCAGTGGTAGGACTAGTCTATCCAATGAGCAGTTCTTC
size: NA
D: TRBD2
J: TRBJ2-1
V: TRBV27

CDR3: CASSPPGGNEQYF
DNA: TGTGCCAGCAGTCCCCCGGGAGGCAACGAGCAGTACTTC
size: NA
D: TRBD2
J: TRBJ2-7
V: TRBV6-5

CDR3: CASSLNSGQGVVEQYF
DNA: TGTGCCAGCTCACTTAACTCGGGACAGGGTGTCGTCGAGCAGTACTTC
size: NA
D: TRBD1
J: TRBJ2-7
V: TRBV18

CDR3: CASAGPQFYGYTF
DNA: TGTGCCTCAGCGGGGCCACAGTTTTATGGCTACACCTTC
size: NA
D: NA
J: TRBJ1-2
V: TRBV7-2

CDR3: CASRIELNQPQHF
DNA: TGCGCCAGCAGAATTGAGCTCAATCAGCCCCAGCATTTT
size: NA
D: NA
J: TRBJ1-5
V: TRBV5-1

CDR3: CASSRYAEPGTSNYGYTF
DNA: TGCGCCAGCAGCCGATACGCGGAACCCGGGACATCTAACTATGGCTACACCTTC
size: NA
D: NA
J: TRBJ1-2
V: TRBV4-1

CDR3: CASSYSADKRNEQFF
DNA: TGTGCCAGCAGTTACTCCGCGGATAAACGCAATGAGCAGTTCTTC
size: NA
D: NA
J: TRBJ2-1
V: TRBV6-6

CDR3: CASSGVAGGNIQYF
DNA: TGCGCCAGCAGTGGGGTAGCGGGAGGCAACATTCAGTACTTC
size: NA
D: TRBD2
J: TRBJ2-4
V: TRBV10-1

CDR3: CASSEDPTGAWNEQYF
DNA: TGTGCCAGCAGTGAAGACCCGACAGGGGCTTGGAACGAGCAGTACTTC
size: NA
D: TRBD1
J: TRBJ2-7
V: TRBV2

CDR3: CATSRGDSKISGNTIYF
DNA: TGTGCCACCAGCAGAGGTGACAGCAAGATCTCTGGAAACACCATATATTTT
size: NA
D: NA
J: TRBJ1-3
V: TRBV15

CDR3: CASSVGGRDRGGEQYF
DNA: TGTGCCAGCAGCGTAGGAGGACGGGACAGGGGTGGGGAGCAGTACTTC
size: NA
D: TRBD1
J: TRBJ2-7
V: TRBV9

CDR3: CASSYSGISYNEQFF
DNA: TGTGCCAGTAGTTACAGCGGGATCTCCTACAATGAGCAGTTCTTC
size: NA
D: TRBD2
J: TRBJ2-1
V: TRBV19

CDR3: CASSYRDTEAFF
DNA: TGTGCCAGCAGCTACAGGGACACTGAAGCTTTCTTT
size: NA
D: NA
J: TRBJ1-1
V: TRBV7-8

CDR3: CASSFQGLAPYEQYF
DNA: TGCGCCAGCAGCTTCCAGGGACTAGCGCCCTACGAGCAGTACTTC
size: NA
D: TRBD2
J: TRBJ2-7
V: TRBV5-1

CDR3: CASKRGPETQYF
DNA: TGTGCCAGCAAGCGGGGGCCGGAGACCCAGTACTTC
size: NA
D: TRBD2
J: TRBJ2-5
V: TRBV2

CDR3: CASSIGLAGAETQYF
DNA: TGTGCCAGTAGTATAGGACTAGCGGGGGCAGAGACCCAGTACTTC
size: NA
D: TRBD2
J: TRBJ2-5
V: TRBV19

CDR3: CASSNSGTGLYEQYF
DNA: TGCGCCAGCAGTAACTCCGGGACAGGGCTCTACGAGCAGTACTTC
size: once
D: TRBD1
J: TRBJ2-7
V: TRBV10-2

CDR3: CASSSPGTPLYEQFF
DNA: TGTGCCAGCAGTTCCCCCGGGACTCCTTTGTATGAGCAGTTCTTC
size: NA
D: NA
J: TRBJ2-1
V: TRBV28

CDR3: CAEGWGSGNTIYF
DNA: TGTGCCGAAGGGTGGGGCTCCGGAAACACCATATATTTT
size: NA
D: NA
J: TRBJ1-3
V: TRBV7-9

CDR3: CASSLDGGEVLYSGANVLTF
DNA: TGCGCCAGCAGCTTGGATGGAGGGGAGGTCCTTTACTCTGGGGCCAACGTCCTGACTTTC
size: NA
D: NA
J: TRBJ2-6
V: TRBV5-1

CDR3: CSVAAGGGTDTQYF
DNA: TGCAGCGTTGCGGCGGGAGGAGGCACAGATACGCAGTATTTT
size: NA
D: TRBD2
J: TRBJ2-3
V: TRBV29-1

CDR3: CASSQLGQGQETQYF
DNA: TGTGCCAGCAGCCAATTGGGACAGGGACAAGAGACCCAGTACTTC
size: NA
D: TRBD1
J: TRBJ2-5
V: TRBV4-2

CDR3: CASSNARGNEQFF
DNA: TGTGCCAGTAGTAACGCACGGGGGAATGAGCAGTTCTTC
size: NA
D: NA
J: TRBJ2-1
V: TRBV19

CDR3: CASSVSGGTEAFF
DNA: TGTGCCAGCAGTGTTTCAGGGGGCACTGAAGCTTTCTTT
size: NA
D: TRBD1
J: TRBJ1-1
V: TRBV2

CDR3: CASSSGQIDEQYF
DNA: TGCGCCAGCAGCTCAGGCCAGATTGACGAGCAGTACTTC
size: NA
D: NA
J: TRBJ2-7
V: TRBV5-1

CDR3: CASSEGGTKQYF
DNA: TGTGCCAGCAGTGAAGGGGGGACAAAGCAGTACTTC
size: few
D: NA
J: TRBJ2-7
V: TRBV2

CDR3: CASSQDQINNEQFF
DNA: TGCGCCAGCAGCCAAGACCAGATTAACAATGAGCAGTTCTTC
size: once
D: NA
J: TRBJ2-1
V: TRBV4-1

CDR3: CAGSDGQGQETQYF
DNA: TGTGCCGGCAGTGACGGACAGGGACAAGAGACCCAGTACTTC
size: NA
D: TRBD1
J: TRBJ2-5
V: TRBV6-1

CDR3: CASSVEGRGSTEAFF
DNA: TGTGCCAGCAGCGTAGAAGGAAGGGGATCCACTGAAGCTTTCTTT
size: NA
D: NA
J: TRBJ1-1
V: TRBV9